A selection of T cell receptor beta chains follows, all from one sample in a study of cytomegalovirus exposure and HLA in healthy donors. Profiling relied on immunoSEQ multiplex PCR, and the TCRdb table lists in-frame clones only, not all of them. This sample yields over 200,000 clones, of which 70% to 90% are seen a single time; about 1.2% belongs to the top ten. Source material: PBMCs. The source is a human donor in good health. Both conserved end residues are part of each CDR3. The D gene is left open where the match is weak. The listing skips clone size in some rows; elsewhere it reads once, few, many or a size class.

D,V,J,size,CDR3,DNA
TRBD2,TRBV4-1,TRBJ2-7,once,CASSQLAGFYEQYF,TGCGCCAGCAGCCAACTAGCGGGTTTTTACGAGCAGTACTTC
TRBD2,TRBV11-1,TRBJ2-7,NA,CASSSAGSSREQYF,TGTGCCAGCAGCTCAGCGGGGAGTTCTCGCGAGCAGTACTTC
NA,TRBV19,TRBJ1-1,NA,CAIRRGKGGDTEAFF,TGTGCCATCAGAAGAGGTAAGGGAGGAGACACTGAAGCTTTCTTT
NA,TRBV5-1,TRBJ2-1,NA,CASSSWSGYSYNEQFF,TGCGCCAGCAGCTCTTGGAGCGGCTACTCCTACAATGAGCAGTTCTTC
TRBD1,TRBV15,TRBJ2-4,once,CATSRDTGGAGGIQYF,TGTGCCACCAGCAGAGACACAGGGGGCGCAGGCGGCATTCAGTACTTC
NA,TRBV5-6,TRBJ2-2,NA,CASSSYRVTGELFF,TGTGCCAGCAGCTCCTACAGGGTCACCGGGGAGCTGTTTTTT
NA,TRBV7-9,TRBJ1-4,NA,CASSLNGGRINEKLFF,TGTGCCAGCAGCTTAAATGGAGGACGGATTAATGAAAAACTGTTTTTT
NA,TRBV2,TRBJ2-7,NA,CASTTDPISYEQYF,TGTGCCAGCACAACAGACCCAATTTCCTACGAGCAGTACTTC
NA,TRBV5-6,TRBJ2-3,NA,CASSLMNRPTDTQYF,TGTGCCAGCAGCTTAATGAACAGACCCACAGATACGCAGTATTTT
TRBD2,TRBV6-1,TRBJ2-3,NA,CASSGTSGRDVLIDTQYF,TGTGCCAGCAGTGGGACTAGCGGGAGGGACGTTCTTATAGATACGCAGTATTTT
NA,TRBV7-2,TRBJ2-7,NA,CASSLWREAYEQYF,TGTGCCAGCAGCTTATGGCGGGAAGCCTACGAGCAGTACTTC
NA,TRBV28,TRBJ1-4,NA,CASSKGGLDEKLFF,TGTGCCAGCAGTAAGGGGGGGCTCGATGAAAAACTGTTTTTT
NA,TRBV7-3,TRBJ2-2,few,CASSLNGGLAPGELFF,TGTGCCAGCAGCTTAAACGGCGGGTTAGCCCCCGGGGAGCTGTTTTTT
NA,TRBV9,TRBJ1-2,NA,CASSAHSGANYGYTF,TGTGCCAGCAGCGCCCACAGTGGTGCTAACTATGGCTACACCTTC
TRBD2,TRBV4-1,TRBJ2-3,NA,CASSRRTSGTDTQYF,TGCGCCAGCAGCCGCCGGACTAGCGGGACAGATACGCAGTATTTT
NA,TRBV11-3,TRBJ2-1,NA,CASSNSRDGEQFF,TGTGCCAGCAGCAACTCCCGGGATGGGGAGCAGTTCTTC
NA,TRBV19,TRBJ1-2,NA,CASSIESWDKRYGYTF,TGTGCCAGTAGTATAGAATCGTGGGACAAGCGCTATGGCTACACCTTC
NA,TRBV5-5,TRBJ2-7,NA,CASSLGEAPEQYF,TGTGCCAGCAGCTTGGGGGAGGCCCCCGAGCAGTACTTC
TRBD2,TRBV6-1,TRBJ2-1,NA,CASSGAGESSYNEQFF,TGTGCCAGCAGTGGAGCGGGAGAGAGCTCCTACAATGAGCAGTTCTTC
TRBD2,TRBV7-9,TRBJ2-3,NA,CSSSRKPGLAGVDTQYF,TGTTCCAGCAGCCGGAAACCGGGACTAGCGGGAGTGGATACGCAGTATTTT
TRBD2,TRBV28,TRBJ2-1,NA,CASSSRLAAFYNEQFF,TGTGCCAGCAGCTCCCGACTAGCGGCCTTCTACAATGAGCAGTTCTTC
TRBD2,TRBV7-2,TRBJ2-1,NA,CASSITSGRVGNEQFF,TGTGCCAGCAGCATAACTAGCGGGAGGGTCGGTAATGAGCAGTTCTTC
NA,TRBV18,TRBJ1-3,NA,CASSPPMADSGNTIYF,TGTGCCAGCTCACCACCGATGGCAGACTCTGGAAACACCATATATTTT
NA,TRBV4-2,TRBJ2-6,few,CASSQGDNSGANVLTF,TGTGCCAGCAGCCAGGGCGACAACTCTGGGGCCAACGTCCTGACTTTC
TRBD2,TRBV27,TRBJ2-7,NA,CASSFGGNSGAGGYEQYF,TGTGCCAGCAGTTTTGGGGGGAATTCGGGAGCGGGAGGTTACGAGCAGTACTTC
TRBD2,TRBV5-1,TRBJ2-1,once,CASSLDGSGTYNEQFF,TGCGCCAGCAGCTTGGACGGTAGCGGGACCTACAATGAGCAGTTCTTC
TRBD2,TRBV25-1,TRBJ2-1,NA,CASTTLAALYNEQFF,TGTGCCAGCACCACGCTAGCGGCTCTCTACAATGAGCAGTTCTTC
TRBD2,TRBV6-1,TRBJ2-7,NA,CASRPLAGAYEQYF,TGTGCCAGCAGGCCTCTAGCGGGGGCCTACGAGCAGTACTTC
NA,TRBV25-1,TRBJ2-3,NA,CASSEWTKGSTDTQYF,TGTGCCAGCAGTGAATGGACAAAGGGCAGCACAGATACGCAGTATTTT
NA,TRBV15,TRBJ1-1,NA,CATSRGGTVNTEAFF,TGTGCCACCAGCAGAGGTGGGACTGTGAACACTGAAGCTTTCTTT
TRBD2,TRBV2,TRBJ2-3,NA,CASRSAGTQTDTQYF,TGTGCCAGCAGGTCAGCGGGAACCCAAACGGATACGCAGTATTTT
NA,TRBV28,TRBJ1-2,once,CASSVQIYGYTF,TGTGCCAGCAGCGTACAAATCTATGGCTACACCTTC
NA,TRBV28,TRBJ2-7,NA,CASSFEQRYEQYF,TGTGCCAGCAGTTTCGAGCAGCGCTACGAGCAGTACTTC
TRBD1,TRBV6-4,TRBJ1-6,NA,CASSDTGQDHSPLHF,TGTGCCAGCAGTGACACGGGACAGGACCATTCACCCCTCCACTTT
NA,TRBV10-3,TRBJ2-3,NA,CAISSGADTQYF,TGTGCCATCAGTTCAGGGGCAGATACGCAGTATTTT
NA,TRBV5-4,TRBJ2-1,NA,CASSSFWESSYNEQFF,TGTGCCAGCAGCTCTTTTTGGGAGAGCTCCTACAATGAGCAGTTCTTC
TRBD1,TRBV27,TRBJ2-7,NA,CASRRDRGHEQYF,TGTGCCAGCAGAAGGGACAGGGGGCACGAGCAGTACTTC
NA,TRBV10-3,TRBJ2-7,NA,CAISELRQAGYEQYF,TGTGCCATCAGTGAGTTAAGACAGGCCGGCTACGAGCAGTACTTC
TRBD1,TRBV9,TRBJ2-2,NA,CASSVATSVGTGTSTGELFF,TGTGCCAGCAGCGTAGCTACCTCGGTGGGGACAGGGACATCAACCGGGGAGCTGTTTTTT
NA,TRBV6-1,TRBJ2-1,NA,CASSEAWQTNNEQFF,TGTGCCAGCAGTGAAGCATGGCAGACAAACAATGAGCAGTTCTTC
TRBD2,TRBV7-2,TRBJ2-5,NA,CASSTSGSIQETQYF,TGTGCCAGCAGCACTAGCGGGAGTATACAAGAGACCCAGTACTTC
TRBD1,TRBV6-4,TRBJ2-1,few,CASSRRDRSKDEQFF,TGTGCCAGCAGTCGCCGGGACAGGTCCAAGGATGAGCAGTTCTTC
NA,TRBV2,TRBJ1-3,NA,CASSPGLGRNTIYF,TGTGCCAGCAGCCCGGGACTAGGGAGAAACACCATATATTTT
NA,TRBV7-2,TRBJ2-5,NA,CASSDFQGGRRETQYF,TGTGCCAGCAGCGATTTTCAGGGGGGAAGGAGGGAGACCCAGTACTTC
NA,TRBV25-1,TRBJ2-3,NA,CASSESGRVDTQYF,TGTGCCAGCAGTGAATCTGGGCGTGTAGATACGCAGTATTTT
TRBD2,TRBV30,TRBJ2-5,NA,CAWGLAGVAETQYF,TGTGCCTGGGGACTAGCGGGAGTGGCAGAGACCCAGTACTTC
TRBD2,TRBV5-1,TRBJ2-7,few,CASSLSTSGIDEQYF,TGCGCCAGCAGCTTATCCACTAGCGGGATAGACGAGCAGTACTTC
TRBD1,TRBV7-9,TRBJ1-2,NA,CASSEGQSNYGYTF,TGTGCCAGCAGCGAGGGACAGAGCAACTATGGCTACACCTTC
NA,TRBV6-5,TRBJ2-5,NA,CASSYFPAGVETQYF,TGTGCCAGCAGTTACTTCCCGGCAGGCGTGGAGACCCAGTACTTC
TRBD2,TRBV7-3,TRBJ2-3,NA,CASSRPSGRVSDTQYF,TGTGCCAGCAGCCGCCCTAGCGGGAGGGTGTCAGATACGCAGTATTTT
TRBD2,TRBV5-4,TRBJ2-3,NA,CASSFEGRGTDTQYF,TGTGCCAGCAGCTTTGAAGGGAGGGGCACAGATACGCAGTATTTT
NA,TRBV5-1,TRBJ2-7,NA,CASNLGGDNEQYF,TGCGCCAGCAACCTCGGCGGGGATAACGAGCAGTACTTC
NA,TRBV14,TRBJ2-1,NA,CASSQEQLRTFEQFF,TGTGCCAGCAGCCAAGAACAACTACGTACGTTTGAGCAGTTCTTC
TRBD2,TRBV4-2,TRBJ2-2,NA,CASSQGHGTSGTYTGELFF,TGTGCCAGCAGCCAAGGCCACGGGACTAGCGGGACTTACACCGGGGAGCTGTTTTTT
NA,TRBV28,TRBJ2-7,few,CASSYAGARTSYEQYF,TGTGCCAGCAGTTATGCAGGGGCCCGGACCTCCTACGAGCAGTACTTC
TRBD2,TRBV10-1,TRBJ2-1,NA,CASSESWLAGRNPHNEQFF,TGCGCCAGCAGTGAGTCGTGGCTAGCGGGCCGAAATCCCCACAATGAGCAGTTCTTC
NA,TRBV4-1,TRBJ1-4,many,CATRLPGNEKLFF,TGCGCCACCAGACTCCCCGGGAATGAAAAACTGTTTTTT